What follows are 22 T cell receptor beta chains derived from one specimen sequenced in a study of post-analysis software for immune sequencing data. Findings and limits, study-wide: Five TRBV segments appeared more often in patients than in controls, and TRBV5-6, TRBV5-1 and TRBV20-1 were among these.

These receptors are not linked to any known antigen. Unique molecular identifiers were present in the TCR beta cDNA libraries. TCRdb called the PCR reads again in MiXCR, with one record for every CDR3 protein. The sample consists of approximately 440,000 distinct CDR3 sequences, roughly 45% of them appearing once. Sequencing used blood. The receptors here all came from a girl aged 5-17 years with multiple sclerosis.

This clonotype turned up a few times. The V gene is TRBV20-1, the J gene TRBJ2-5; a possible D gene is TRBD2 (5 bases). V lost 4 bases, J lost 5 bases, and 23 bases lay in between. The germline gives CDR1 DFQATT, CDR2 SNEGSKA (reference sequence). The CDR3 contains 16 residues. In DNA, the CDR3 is TGCAGTGCTATGGTCCCTAGCCCCTCCCCGGGGGAGACCCAGTACTTC. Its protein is CSAMVPSPSPGETQYF.

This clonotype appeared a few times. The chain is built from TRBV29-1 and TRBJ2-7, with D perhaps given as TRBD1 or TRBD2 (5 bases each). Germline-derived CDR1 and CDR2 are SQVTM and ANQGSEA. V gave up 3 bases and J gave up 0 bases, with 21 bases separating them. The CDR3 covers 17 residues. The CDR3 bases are TGCAGCGTTGATAATAGGGGACGGGGCGGAAGCTCCTACGAGCAGTACTTC. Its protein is CSVDNRGRGGSSYEQYF.

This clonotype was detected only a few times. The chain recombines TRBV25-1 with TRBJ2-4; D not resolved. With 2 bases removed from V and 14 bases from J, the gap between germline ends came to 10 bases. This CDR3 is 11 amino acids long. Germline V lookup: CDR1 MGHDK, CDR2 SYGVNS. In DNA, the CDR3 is TGTGCCAGCAGTGAAGGGCCCAATAAGTACTTC. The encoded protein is CASSEGPNKYF.

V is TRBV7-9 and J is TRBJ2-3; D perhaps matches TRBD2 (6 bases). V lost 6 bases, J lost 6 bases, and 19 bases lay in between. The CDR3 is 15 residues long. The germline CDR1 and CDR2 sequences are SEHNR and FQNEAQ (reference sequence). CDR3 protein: CASSQSGRPFDTQYF. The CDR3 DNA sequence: TGTGCCAGCAGTCAAAGTGGGAGGCCCTTTGATACGCAGTATTTT.

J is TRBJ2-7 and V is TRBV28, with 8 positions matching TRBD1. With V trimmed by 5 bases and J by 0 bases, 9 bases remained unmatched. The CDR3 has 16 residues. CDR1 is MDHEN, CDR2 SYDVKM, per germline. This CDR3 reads CASSIDTTGASYEQYF. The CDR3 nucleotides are TGTGCCAGCAGTATAGATACGACAGGGGCCTCCTACGAGCAGTACTTC.

The CDR3 loop reads CASSHPGREKNEQFF. In DNA, the CDR3 is TGCGCCAGCAGCCACCCGGGGCGGGAGAAGAATGAGCAGTTCTTC. This chain connects TRBV4-1 to TRBJ2-1, with TRBD2 identical over 7 bases. CDR1 MGHRA and CDR2 YSYEKL come from the germline V gene. J was trimmed by 7 bases and V by 3 bases; bases with no gene match: 9. CDR3 length: 15 residues.

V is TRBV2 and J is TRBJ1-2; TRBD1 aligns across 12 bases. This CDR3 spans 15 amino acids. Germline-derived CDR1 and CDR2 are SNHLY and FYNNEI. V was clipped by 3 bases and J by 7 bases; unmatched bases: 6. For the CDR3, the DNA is TGTGCCAGCAGTGACAGGGGACAGGGGGCTCTTGGCTACACCTTC. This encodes CASSDRGQGALGYTF.

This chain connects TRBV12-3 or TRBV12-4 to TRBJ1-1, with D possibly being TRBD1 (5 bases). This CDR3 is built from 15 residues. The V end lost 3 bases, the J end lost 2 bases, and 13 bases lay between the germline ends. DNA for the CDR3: TGTGCCAGCAGTTTGGGACCGTTGGTAAACACTGAAGCTTTCTTT. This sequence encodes CASSLGPLVNTEAFF.

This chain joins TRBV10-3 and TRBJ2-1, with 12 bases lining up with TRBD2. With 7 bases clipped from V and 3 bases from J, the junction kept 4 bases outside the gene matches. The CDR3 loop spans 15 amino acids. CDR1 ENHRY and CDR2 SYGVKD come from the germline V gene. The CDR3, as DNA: TGTGCCATCACCTCTAGCGGGAGGGACTACAATGAGCAGTTCTTC. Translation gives CAITSSGRDYNEQFF.

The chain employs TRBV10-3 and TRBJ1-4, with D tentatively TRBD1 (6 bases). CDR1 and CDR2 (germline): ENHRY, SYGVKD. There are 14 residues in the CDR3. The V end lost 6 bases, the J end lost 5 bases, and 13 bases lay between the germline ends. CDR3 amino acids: CAIRKTGLNEKLFF. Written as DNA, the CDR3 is TGTGCCATCAGGAAGACAGGCCTGAATGAAAAACTGTTTTTT.

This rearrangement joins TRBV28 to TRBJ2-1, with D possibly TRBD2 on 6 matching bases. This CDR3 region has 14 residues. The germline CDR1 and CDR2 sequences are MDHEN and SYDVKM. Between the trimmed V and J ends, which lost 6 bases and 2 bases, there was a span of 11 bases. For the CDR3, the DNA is TGTGCCAGCAGCCTCGGGAGAACCTACAATGAGCAGTTCTTC. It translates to CASSLGRTYNEQFF.

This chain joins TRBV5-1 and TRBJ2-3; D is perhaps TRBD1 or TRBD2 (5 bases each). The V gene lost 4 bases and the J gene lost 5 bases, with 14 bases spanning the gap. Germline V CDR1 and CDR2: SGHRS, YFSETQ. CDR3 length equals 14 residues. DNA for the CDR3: TGCGCCAGCAGCCCCGGGACGGCGCAAGATACGCAGTATTTT. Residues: CASSPGTAQDTQYF.

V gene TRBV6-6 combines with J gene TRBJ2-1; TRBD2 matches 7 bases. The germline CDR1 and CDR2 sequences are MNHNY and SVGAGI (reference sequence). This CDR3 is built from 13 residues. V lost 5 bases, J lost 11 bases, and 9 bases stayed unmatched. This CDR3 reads CASSPGGSGKQFF. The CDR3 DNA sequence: TGTGCCAGCAGTCCGGGGGGTAGCGGAAAGCAGTTCTTC.

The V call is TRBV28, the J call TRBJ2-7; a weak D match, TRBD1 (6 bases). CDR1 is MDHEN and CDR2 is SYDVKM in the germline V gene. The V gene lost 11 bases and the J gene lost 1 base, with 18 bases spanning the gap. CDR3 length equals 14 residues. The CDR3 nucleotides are TGTGCCTCCGAAAGGGCAGGGGTTTCCTACGAGCAGTACTTC. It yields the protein CASERAGVSYEQYF.

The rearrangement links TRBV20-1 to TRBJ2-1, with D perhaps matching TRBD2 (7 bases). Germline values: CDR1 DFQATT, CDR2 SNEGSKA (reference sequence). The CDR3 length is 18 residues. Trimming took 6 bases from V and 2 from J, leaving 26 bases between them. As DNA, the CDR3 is TGCAGTGCGTCCTTAGGTCCTCTAGCGGAGGGGGCCTACAATGAGCAGTTCTTC. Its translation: CSASLGPLAEGAYNEQFF.

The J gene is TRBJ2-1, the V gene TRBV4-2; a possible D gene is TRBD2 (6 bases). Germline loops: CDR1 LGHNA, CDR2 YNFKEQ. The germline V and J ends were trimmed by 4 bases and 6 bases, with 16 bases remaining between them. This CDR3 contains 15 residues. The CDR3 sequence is CASSPRDGSPNEQFF. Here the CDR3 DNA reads TGTGCCAGCAGCCCACGCGACGGGAGCCCCAATGAGCAGTTCTTC.

In DNA form, the CDR3 reads TGTGCCAGCAGTAAAACAGGGGGCGTAAACTATGGCTACACCTTC. It specifies CASSKTGGVNYGYTF. This chain links TRBV6-5 with TRBJ1-2; 9 bases fit TRBD1. Per germline, CDR1 MNHEY and CDR2 SVGAGI. V lost 5 bases to trimming and J lost 2 bases; unmatched junction nucleotides: 6. The CDR3 is 15 residues long.

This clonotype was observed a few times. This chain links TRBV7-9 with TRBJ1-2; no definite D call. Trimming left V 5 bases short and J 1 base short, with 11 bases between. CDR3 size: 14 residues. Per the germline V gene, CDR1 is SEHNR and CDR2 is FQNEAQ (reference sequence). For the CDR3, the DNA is TGTGCCAGCAGCCCCCGGCGGATTAACTATGGCTACACCTTC. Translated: CASSPRRINYGYTF.

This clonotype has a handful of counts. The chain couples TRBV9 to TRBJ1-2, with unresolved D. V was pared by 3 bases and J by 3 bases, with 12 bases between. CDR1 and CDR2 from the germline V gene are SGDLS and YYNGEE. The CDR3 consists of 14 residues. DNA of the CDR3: TGTGCCAGCAGCGGGGGAAGAACTCACTATGGCTACACCTTC. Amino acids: CASSGGRTHYGYTF.

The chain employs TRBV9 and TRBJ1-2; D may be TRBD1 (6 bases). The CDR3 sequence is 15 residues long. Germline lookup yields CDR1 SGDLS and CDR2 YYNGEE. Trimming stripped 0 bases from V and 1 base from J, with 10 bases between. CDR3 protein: CASSVAGQSNYGYTF. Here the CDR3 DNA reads TGTGCCAGCAGCGTAGCAGGACAGAGTAACTATGGCTACACCTTC.

CDR3 sequence reads: CSARMGAKEKLFF. The DNA of the CDR3 is TGCAGTGCTAGAATGGGGGCAAAAGAAAAACTGTTTTTT. The chain couples TRBV20-1 to TRBJ1-4; a possible D gene is TRBD1 (6 bases). Trimming cost V 2 bases and J 8 bases, with 12 bases left between them. The CDR3 runs to 13 residues. Germline assignment: CDR1 DFQATT and CDR2 SNEGSKA (reference sequence).

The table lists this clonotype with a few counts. The CDR3 sequence: CASSFLSVEQFF. The CDR3 nucleotides read TGTGCCAGCAGCTTTTTGTCGGTCGAGCAGTTCTTC. V is TRBV7-9 and J is TRBJ2-1; no firm D call. Germline loops: CDR1 SEHNR, CDR2 FQNEAQ (reference sequence). This CDR3 contains 12 residues. The ends were cut back, 3 bases at V and 10 bases at J, with 10 bases in the middle.